Below, one T cell receptor (beta chain) is given with its context. Its antigen is not identified. The sample is drawn from a study of OX40 agonist ivuxolimab in advanced cancers. Overall study: Patients enrolled in dose escalation were diagnosed with hepatocellular carcinoma, melanoma, renal cell or head and neck cancer. Study-level points and caveats: Doses of 0.1 to 3.0 mg/kg were accompanied by clonal expansion of CD4+ and CD8+ blood T cells by week 6.

The V and J ends lost 0 bases and 2 bases respectively, with 7 bases between them. The CDR3 is 14 amino acids. Germline V CDR1 and CDR2: LGHNA, YNFKEQ. The protocol was immunoSEQ multiplex PCR, while the TCRdb copy is restricted to in-frame clones and leaves out a portion. The data show about 87,000 clones, with around nine tenths seen just once and 1.5% to 2% held by the top ten. This sample comprised CD4+ or CD8+ T cells sorted from blood, obtained in a trial of the OX40 agonist ivuxolimab. The chain uses TRBV4-2 and TRBJ2-5; D remains ambiguous. The clonotype comes from an adult with an advanced solid tumor such as melanoma, head and neck, liver or kidney cancer. The DNA of the CDR3 is TGTGCCAGCAGCCAAGATCCCCAGCAAGAGACCCAGTACTTC. Residues: CASSQDPQQETQYF.